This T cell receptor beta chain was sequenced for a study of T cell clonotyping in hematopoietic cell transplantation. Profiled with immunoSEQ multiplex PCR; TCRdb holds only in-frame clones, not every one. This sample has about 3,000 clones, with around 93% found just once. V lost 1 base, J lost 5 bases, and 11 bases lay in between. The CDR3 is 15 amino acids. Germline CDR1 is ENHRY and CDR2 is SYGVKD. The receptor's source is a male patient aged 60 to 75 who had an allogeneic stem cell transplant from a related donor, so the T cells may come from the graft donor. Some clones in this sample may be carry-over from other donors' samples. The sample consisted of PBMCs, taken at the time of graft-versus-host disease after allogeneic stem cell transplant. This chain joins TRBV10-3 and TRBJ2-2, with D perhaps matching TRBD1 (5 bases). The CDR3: CAISEWQGQTGELFF. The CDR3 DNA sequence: TGTGCCATCAGTGAGTGGCAGGGTCAGACCGGGGAGCTGTTTTTT.